One sample yielded the 8 T cell receptor beta chains listed below, sequenced in a study of human T cells and chemical hapten exposure. Regarding time point: patch test 1, 2 weeks after DPC sensitization. Described treatment: therapeutic diphenylcyclopropenone sensitization with weekly scalp DPC. TCRdb re-derived calls from the RACE reads in MiXCR, one entry per CDR3 protein. Of approximately 340,000 distinct CDR3 sequences listed, roughly 6.9% are singletons. Sequencing used whole blood, obtained in connection with sensitization to the hapten diphenylcyclopropenone (DPC). Source of these receptors: a woman in her late teens or twenties with alopecia areata. Some clones in this sample may be carry-over from other donors' samples.

There are many counts of this clonotype. This rearrangement joins TRBV5-5 to TRBJ1-4, with 8 bases lining up with TRBD1. CDR3 length equals 14 residues. From germline, CDR1 is SGHKS and CDR2 YYEKEE (reference sequence). The J segment lost 8 bases and the V segment lost 1 base, leaving 4 bases of the junction unmatched. The CDR3 reads CASSLQGATEKLFF. The CDR3 region has the DNA TGTGCCAGCAGCTTGCAGGGGGCGACAGAAAAACTGTTTTTT.

This clonotype was seen more than once but under ten times. This chain joins TRBV4-2 and TRBJ1-5; tentatively, D is TRBD1 (6 bases). The length of the CDR3 is 16 residues. With 0 bases removed from V and 6 bases from J, the gap between germline ends came to 15 bases. CDR1 and CDR2 from the germline V gene are LGHNA and YNFKEQ. The CDR3 nucleotides read TGTGCCAGCAGCCAAGATGTTCCGGGGGCGGCTCAGCCCCAGCATTTT. It encodes CASSQDVPGAAQPQHF.

At least ten counts were recorded for this clonotype. The V call is TRBV28, the J call TRBJ2-3; D remains ambiguous. This CDR3 region has 14 residues. The V end was cut by 4 bases, the J end by 2 bases, with 10 bases between. The germline CDR1 and CDR2 sequences are MDHEN and SYDVKM. CDR3 loop: CASSSWASTDTQYF. CDR3 in DNA: TGTGCCAGCAGTTCTTGGGCTTCCACAGATACGCAGTATTTT.

This clonotype was seen only a few times. This sequence joins TRBV7-2 and TRBJ2-2; 7 bases fit TRBD2. V was pared by 1 base and J by 5 bases, with 4 bases of the junction left unmatched. The germline V gene encodes CDR1 SGHTA and CDR2 FQGNSA. The CDR3 consists of 15 residues. The CDR3 sequence is CASSLDPGGTGELFF. The CDR3 DNA follows: TGTGCCAGCAGCTTAGATCCCGGGGGGACCGGGGAGCTGTTTTTT.

This clonotype was detected only a few times. The chain links TRBV9 to TRBJ1-4; D uncertain. The ends were cut back, 3 bases at V and 5 bases at J, with 17 bases in the middle. The germline CDR1 and CDR2 sequences are SGDLS and YYNGEE. This CDR3 spans 16 amino acids. CDR3 region: CASSARDGRRNEKLFF. In DNA, the CDR3 is TGTGCCAGCAGCGCAAGAGACGGACGTAGGAATGAAAAACTGTTTTTT.

This clonotype was picked up many times. The rearrangement uses TRBV2 and TRBJ1-2; perhaps TRBD1 as D (5 bases). CDR3 length equals 17 residues. Per germline, CDR1 SNHLY and CDR2 FYNNEI. V dropped 6 bases and J dropped 8 bases, with 28 bases sitting between them. CDR3 sequence reads: CASSLPTPAGAAKGYTF. CDR3 nucleotide sequence: TGTGCCAGCAGCCTCCCGACCCCCGCCGGGGCGGCGAAGGGCTACACCTTC.

This clonotype has a count of ten or more. The chain combines TRBV14 with TRBJ2-3, with 11 bases aligning to TRBD2. This CDR3 is built from 18 residues. With 1 base clipped from V and 4 bases from J, the junction kept 10 bases outside the gene matches. Germline CDR1 and CDR2: SGHDN and FVKESK. In nucleotides, the CDR3 is TGTGCCAGCAGCCAAGTTCCGAAGACTAGCGGGGTCCCAGATACGCAGTATTTT. Protein product: CASSQVPKTSGVPDTQYF. The whole variable domain, filled in from reference TRBV14 and TRBJ2-3, reads EAGVTQFPSHSVIEKGQTVTLRCDPISGHDNLYWYRRVMGKEIKFLLHFVKESKQDESGMPNNRFLAERTGGTYSTLKVQPAELEDSGVYFCASSQVPKTSGVPDTQYFGPGTRLTVL.

In its sample, this clonotype was seen a few times. The chain links TRBV24-1 to TRBJ2-3; D not resolved. V was shortened by 4 bases and J by 0 bases, with 10 bases between the two germline ends. Germline CDR1 reads KGHDR; CDR2 reads SFDVKD. The CDR3 runs to 15 residues. CDR3 residues: CATSDPTASTDTQYF. For the CDR3, the DNA is TGTGCCACCAGTGACCCCACAGCTAGCACAGATACGCAGTATTTT.